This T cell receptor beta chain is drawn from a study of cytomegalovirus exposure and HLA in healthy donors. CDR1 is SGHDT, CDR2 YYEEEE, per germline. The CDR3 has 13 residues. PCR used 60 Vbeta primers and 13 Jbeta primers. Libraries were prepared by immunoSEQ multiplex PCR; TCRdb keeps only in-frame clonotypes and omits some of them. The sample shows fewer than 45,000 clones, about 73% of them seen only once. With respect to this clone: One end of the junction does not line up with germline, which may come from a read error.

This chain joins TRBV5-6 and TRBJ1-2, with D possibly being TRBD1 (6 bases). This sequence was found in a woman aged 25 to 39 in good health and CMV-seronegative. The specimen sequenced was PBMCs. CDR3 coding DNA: TGTGCCAGCAGCTACGGACAGAACTCTGGCTACACCTTC. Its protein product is CASSYGQNSGYTF. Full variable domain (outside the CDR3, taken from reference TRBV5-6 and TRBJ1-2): DAGVTQSPTHLIKTRGQQVTLRCSPKSGHDTVSWYQQALGQGPQFIFQYYEEEERQRGNFPDRFSGHQFPNYSSELNVNALLLGDSALYLCASSYGQNSGYTFGSGTRLTVV.